The next 27 T cell receptor beta chains were all read from a single sample in a study of CD8 T cells in Susac syndrome (dated by TCRdb to the late 2010s). Library preparation employed the immunoSEQ multiplex PCR assay. RNA was extracted with the RNeasy kit and about 0.5 to 1 ug was reverse transcribed using random hexamers. TCRdb passed the public sequencing reads through fastp at Q25 and MiXCR, retaining productive beta sequences. A single entry per CDR3 protein holds the most common genes and DNA from its merged rows. The sample includes about 76,000 distinct CDR3 sequences, with approximately 94% observed a single time. The ten largest clones represent 0.35% to 0.55% of the sample. The sequencing input was CD8+ T cells from PBMCs. The origin of the receptors is a human donor with Susac syndrome.

The J gene is TRBJ1-5, the V gene TRBV20-1; the match to TRBD1 covers 9 bases. V was pared by 3 bases and J by 1 base, with 10 bases of the junction left unmatched. There are 17 residues in the CDR3. CDR1 and CDR2 from the germline V gene are DFQATT and SNEGSKA (reference sequence). The CDR3 sequence: CSASLDRGFQSNQPQHF. CDR3 nucleotide sequence: TGCAGTGCTAGTTTGGACAGGGGTTTCCAGAGCAATCAGCCCCAGCATTTT.

The chain recombines TRBV5-6 with TRBJ2-6; D gene uncertain. The CDR3 extends over 18 amino acids. Trimming took off 1 base at V and 0 bases at J, with 14 bases between the two ends. Germline V lookup: CDR1 SGHDT, CDR2 YYEEEE. CDR3 sequence reads: CASSLSGFSFSGANVLTF. The CDR3 bases are TGTGCCAGCAGCTTGTCCGGGTTTTCTTTCTCTGGGGCCAACGTCCTGACTTTC.

The rearrangement uses TRBV7-9 and TRBJ1-3, with D possibly matching TRBD1 (6 bases). V gave up 5 bases and J gave up 4 bases, with 21 bases separating them. Germline lookup yields CDR1 SEHNR and CDR2 FQNEAQ (reference sequence). This CDR3 comprises 17 residues. CDR3 sequence reads: CASSPYAQGRGGNTIYF. Here the CDR3 DNA reads TGTGCCAGCAGCCCCTACGCGCAGGGGCGGGGAGGAAACACCATATATTTT. Full variable domain (rest looked up from reference TRBV7-9 and TRBJ1-3): DTGVSQNPRHKITKRGQNVTFRCDPISEHNRLYWYRQTLGQGPEFLTYFQNEAQLEKSRLLSDRFSAERPKGSFSTLEIQRTEQGDSAMYLCASSPYAQGRGGNTIYFGEGSWLTVV.

V is TRBV9 and J is TRBJ2-5; TRBD1 or TRBD2 may be the D gene (5 bases each). The V end lost 2 bases, the J end lost 2 bases, and 16 bases lay between the germline ends. This CDR3 is 16 amino acids long. Looked up from germline, CDR1 is SGDLS and CDR2 is YYNGEE. In nucleotides, the CDR3 is TGTGCCAGCAGCGTTGGAAGGGGTTGGGGGCAAGAGACCCAGTACTTC. It translates to CASSVGRGWGQETQYF.

The chain links TRBV20-1 to TRBJ2-3, with TRBD2 identical over 10 bases. The CDR3 sequence is 15 residues long. Germline-derived CDR1 and CDR2 are DFQATT and SNEGSKA (reference sequence). CDR3 DNA sequence: TGCAGCGCCCCAGAACTAGCGGGAAACACAGATACGCAGTATTTT. Amino acid sequence: CSAPELAGNTDTQYF.

This chain joins TRBV15 and TRBJ2-2; 7 bases line up with TRBD2. The CDR3 length is 16 residues. J was trimmed by 5 bases and V by 7 bases; bases with no gene match: 13. Per the germline V gene, CDR1 is LNHNV and CDR2 is YYDKDF (reference sequence). CDR3 DNA: TGTGCCACCACCCCTGGGGAGGGTTCAGTGACCGGGGAGCTGTTTTTT. It yields the protein CATTPGEGSVTGELFF.

The chain recombines TRBV20-1 with TRBJ2-1; TRBD2 agrees at 13 bases. Germline loops: CDR1 DFQATT, CDR2 SNEGSKA (reference sequence). The CDR3 loop spans 13 amino acids. The trim removed 6 bases at V and 12 bases at J, leaving 8 bases unmatched. The CDR3 DNA sequence: TGCAGTGCCCTCGGACTAGCGGGAGCGTGGCAGTTCTTC. It is translated as CSALGLAGAWQFF.

V usage is TRBV30 and J usage is TRBJ2-7; D uncertain. The CDR3 has 15 amino acids. The V and J ends lost 1 base and 3 bases respectively, with 16 bases between them. Germline V gene data show CDR1 as GTSNPN and CDR2 as SVGIG (reference sequence). As DNA, the CDR3 is TGTGCCTGGAGTGACCCTGACATACCCCTCTACGAGCAGTACTTC. This sequence encodes CAWSDPDIPLYEQYF.

This sequence joins TRBV25-1 and TRBJ2-5; possibly TRBD1 for D (5 bases). V was clipped by 3 bases and J by 1 base, with 9 bases between them. The germline V gene has CDR1 MGHDK and CDR2 SYGVNS. The CDR3 loop spans 14 amino acids. As DNA, the CDR3 is TGTGCCAGCAGTGACCTCAGGGCCCAAGAGACCCAGTACTTC. Translating it yields CASSDLRAQETQYF.

The V gene is TRBV6-1, the J gene TRBJ1-5; the match to TRBD1 covers 7 bases. V shed 5 bases and J 2 bases; nucleotides not matched to a gene: 3. This CDR3 comprises 14 residues. CDR1 MNHNS and CDR2 SASEGT come from the germline V gene. The CDR3 protein is CASSHRGGNQPQHF. In nucleotides, the CDR3 is TGTGCCAGCAGTCACAGGGGTGGCAATCAGCCCCAGCATTTT.

The chain is built from TRBV15 and TRBJ1-5; D is ambiguous. The CDR3 has 14 residues. Trimming removed 0 bases at V and 2 bases at J, with 5 bases between. CDR1 and CDR2 (germline): LNHNV, YYDKDF (reference sequence). The CDR3 region is CATSRDRRNQPQHF. CDR3 sequence (DNA): TGTGCCACCAGCAGAGACCGCCGCAATCAGCCCCAGCATTTT.

This clonotype has only one observation. The CDR3 coding sequence is TGTGCCAGCAGCTGGGGAATCGGGACAGGGCTAACTGAAGCTTTCTTT. Translation: CASSWGIGTGLTEAFF. This rearrangement joins TRBV5-5 to TRBJ1-1; 9 nucleotides match TRBD1. Germline CDR1 is SGHKS and CDR2 is YYEKEE (reference sequence). The CDR3 length is 16 residues. Trimming removed 3 bases from V and 5 bases from J; junction bases left unmatched: 11.

The chain has TRBV20-1 and TRBJ1-1; D gene ambiguous. Germline-derived CDR1 and CDR2 are DFQATT and SNEGSKA (reference sequence). This CDR3 has 18 residues. V lost 1 base and J 13 bases, leaving 34 bases between the germline ends. The CDR3 nucleotides are TGCAGTGCTAGAGTAGCCTCGGGAGGGATAGGTGAAGAACTGAAGCTTTTCTTT. Encoded protein: CSARVASGGIGEELKLFF.

The genes are TRBV9 and TRBJ2-1, with D perhaps TRBD1 (5 bases). This CDR3 is built from 13 residues. V lost 4 bases and J 10 bases, leaving 15 bases between the germline ends. Germline V gene sequence: CDR1 SGDLS, CDR2 YYNGEE. The CDR3 nucleotides are TGTGCCAGCAGCCCGATAAGGGGTGGGGAGCAGTTCTTC. This gives the protein CASSPIRGGEQFF.

The chain carries TRBV5-4 and TRBJ2-7; 13 bases fit TRBD2. CDR1 is SGHNT, CDR2 YYREEE, per germline (reference sequence). This CDR3 spans 17 amino acids. With 2 bases clipped from V and 4 bases from J, the junction kept 9 bases outside the gene matches. The CDR3: CASSLPGTSGNRYEQYF. Here the CDR3 DNA reads TGTGCCAGCAGCTTACCTGGGACTAGCGGGAATCGATACGAGCAGTACTTC.

The chain carries TRBV12-3 or TRBV12-4 and TRBJ1-4; D ambiguous. V was clipped by 0 bases and J by 5 bases, with 13 bases between them. This CDR3 region has 16 residues. CDR3 nucleotide sequence: TGTGCCAGCAGTTTAGCCGTTGGCGGACCGAATGAAAAACTGTTTTTT. Encoded protein: CASSLAVGGPNEKLFF.

The chain recombines TRBV5-1 with TRBJ2-3; TRBD2 matches 10 bases. This CDR3 is built from 15 residues. Germline V lookup: CDR1 SGHRS, CDR2 YFSETQ. Trimming took 4 bases from V and 2 from J; bases not matched to a gene: 4. The CDR3 reads CASSVTSGFTDTQYF. The CDR3 DNA is TGCGCCAGCAGCGTGACTAGCGGGTTCACAGATACGCAGTATTTT.

The chain uses TRBV6-2 or TRBV6-3 and TRBJ1-5, with D unclear. Per germline, CDR1 MNHEY and CDR2 SVGEGT. V gave up 4 bases and J gave up 7 bases, with 14 bases separating them. This CDR3 contains 14 residues. The DNA for the CDR3 is TGTGCCAGCAGTTCATCCAGAACGTCGCAGCCCCAGCATTTT. This encodes CASSSSRTSQPQHF.

V and J are TRBV20-1 and TRBJ1-1; D possibly corresponds to TRBD1 (5 bases). The V and J ends lost 7 bases and 1 base respectively, with 13 bases between them. There are 13 residues in the CDR3. Looked up from germline, CDR1 is DFQATT and CDR2 is SNEGSKA (reference sequence). For the CDR3, the DNA is TGCAGTGGACCCGACGGGGGGAACACTGAAGCTTTCTTT. It specifies CSGPDGGNTEAFF.

The gene calls are TRBV27 and TRBJ2-7; D possibly uses TRBD1 or TRBD2 (5 bases each). V lost 5 bases and J 5 bases, leaving 10 bases between the germline ends. The CDR3 runs 12 residues. Germline CDR1 is MNHEY and CDR2 is SMNVEV (reference sequence). The CDR3 DNA sequence: TGTGCCAGCAGTACTGGGACCAACGAGCAGTACTTC. Protein product: CASSTGTNEQYF.

The chain carries TRBV20-1 and TRBJ2-3; TRBD2 aligns across 8 bases. Germline CDR1 DFQATT, CDR2 SNEGSKA (reference sequence). After removal of 0 bases from V and 2 bases from J, the junction contained 10 bases not matched to a gene. The CDR3 has 17 amino acids. The CDR3 bases are TGCAGTGCTAGAGATCGGCGGGAGGCACCAAACACAGATACGCAGTATTTT. This encodes CSARDRREAPNTDTQYF.

The genes are TRBV9 and TRBJ1-1, with TRBD1 matching 8 bases. The CDR3 consists of 15 residues. The junction had 5 bases not matched to a gene; V was cut back by 3 bases and J by 1 base. Germline CDR1 SGDLS, CDR2 YYNGEE. CDR3: CASSGRTGRNTEAFF. The DNA of the CDR3 is TGTGCCAGCAGCGGTCGGACAGGGCGGAACACTGAAGCTTTCTTT.

The rearrangement uses TRBV19 and TRBJ2-1, with D perhaps TRBD2 (5 bases). V shed 9 bases and J shed 5 bases, with 14 bases lying between them. The CDR3 sequence is 13 residues long. The germline gives CDR1 LNHDA, CDR2 SQIVND (reference sequence). The DNA for the CDR3 is TGTGCCAGCGCCTGGCGGGCTCACAATGAGCAGTTCTTC. This codes for CASAWRAHNEQFF.

The rearrangement joins TRBV14 to TRBJ1-2, with D uncertain. This CDR3 is built from 15 residues. The germline gives CDR1 SGHDN, CDR2 FVKESK. Trimming left V 0 bases short and J 2 bases short, with 10 bases between. Written as DNA, the CDR3 is TGTGCCAGCAGCCAAGACGAGGGAATCAACTATGGCTACACCTTC. Translating gives CASSQDEGINYGYTF.

This chain uses TRBV15 with TRBJ2-7; D is unclear. The CDR3 runs 12 residues. Per germline, CDR1 LNHNV and CDR2 YYDKDF (reference sequence). The germline V and J ends were trimmed by 1 base and 2 bases, with 3 bases remaining between them. The CDR3 sequence: CATSRGTYEQYF. CDR3 bases: TGTGCCACCAGCAGAGGCACCTACGAGCAGTACTTC.

The rearrangement uses TRBV20-1 and TRBJ2-3; 12 bases agree with TRBD2. This CDR3 spans 17 amino acids. Trimming cost V 0 bases and J 4 bases; bases outside gene matches: 8. Germline-derived CDR1 and CDR2 are DFQATT and SNEGSKA (reference sequence). The chain's CDR3 is CSAREVTTSGGPDTQYF. The DNA for the CDR3 is TGCAGTGCTAGAGAAGTGACGACTAGCGGGGGCCCAGATACGCAGTATTTT.

This clonotype was detected a few times. The V and J genes are TRBV4-1 and TRBJ1-2, with D hard to call. CDR1 and CDR2 (germline): MGHRA, YSYEKL. The ends were cut back, 0 bases at V and 4 bases at J, with 12 bases in the middle. The CDR3 covers 15 residues. This chain's CDR3 is CASSQEVRAVYGYTF. The CDR3 DNA sequence: TGCGCCAGCAGCCAAGAAGTCCGGGCCGTCTATGGCTACACCTTC.